This is a list of T cell receptor beta chains from one sample in a study of T cell repertoires and HLA-DP antigens. These TCRs are of unknown antigen specificity. TCRdb keeps only in-frame clones here, not all; method: immunoSEQ multiplex PCR. The sample records roughly 120,000 clones, over 90% being singletons. Material for sequencing was CD4+ T cells from PBMCs. These receptors all come from a young woman in good health and CMV-seronegative. Both conserved end residues are part of each CDR3. A D gene is named only where the DNA matches it firmly. Clone size appears in some rows only: once, few, many, or a class for an expanded clone.

TRBD2,.,TRBV5-1,TRBJ2-2,TGCGCCAGCAGCCTAATAGCGGGAGCGGGCACCGGGGAGCTGTTTTTT,CASSLIAGAGTGELFF
.,.,TRBV7-9,TRBJ2-2,TGTGCCAGTCTGAGACAGGTCTTGGCCGGGGAGCTGTTTTTT,CASLRQVLAGELFF
.,.,TRBV5-4,TRBJ2-3,TGTGCCAGCAGCTGGGACTGGGCGGGGCAAGGGACAGATACGCAGTATTTT,CASSWDWAGQGTDTQYF
.,.,TRBV18,TRBJ2-3,TGTGCCAGCTCACCAATGGAGGGGTCAGATACGCAGTATTTT,CASSPMEGSDTQYF
.,.,TRBV6-5,TRBJ2-5,TGTGCCAGCAGTTATAGGGACGGAGAGACCCAGTACTTC,CASSYRDGETQYF
.,.,TRBV6-1,TRBJ2-7,TGTGCCAGCAGTCGCCCCGGACAGTCCTGCGAGCAGTACTTC,CASSRPGQSCEQYF
.,once,TRBV6-5,TRBJ1-4,TGTGCCAGCAGCCAACCGGGCGTGGATGAAAAACTGTTTTTT,CASSQPGVDEKLFF
.,.,TRBV27,TRBJ2-1,TGTGCCAGCAGTTGGCAAGGCAATGAGCAGTTCTTC,CASSWQGNEQFF
.,few,TRBV10-3,TRBJ1-2,TGTGCCATCAGTGTAGAGGAGGGCTATGGCTACACCTTC,CAISVEEGYGYTF
.,.,TRBV28,TRBJ1-1,TGTGCCAGCAGTTTATGGATGAACACTGAAGCTTTCTTT,CASSLWMNTEAFF